These 8 T cell receptor beta chains originate from one sample sequenced in a study of blood T cell repertoires in COVID-19. Produced via immunoSEQ multiplex PCR; TCRdb's table is partial and in-frame only. The sample lists nearly 250,000 clones; approximately 85% were seen once. The sequenced material came from PBMCs or T cells enriched from blood (not recorded which). The origin of the receptors is a woman aged 45-65 years with acute COVID-19.

V gene TRBV12-5 combines with J gene TRBJ2-2; D may be TRBD2 (6 bases). The CDR3 runs to 19 residues. CDR1 and CDR2 from the germline V gene are LGHNT and FRNRAP. Trimming took 6 bases from V and 6 from J, leaving 29 bases between them. The CDR3 is CASGTPSERTRTNAGELFF. The CDR3 DNA is TGTGCTAGTGGGACACCCTCTGAACGGACAAGGACTAACGCCGGGGAGCTGTTTTTT.

The J gene is TRBJ2-7, the V gene TRBV5-1; 7 positions match TRBD1. CDR1 SGHRS and CDR2 YFSETQ come from the germline V gene. The CDR3 runs to 15 residues. The V segment lost 6 bases and the J segment 4 bases; nucleotides outside the gene matches: 13. DNA of the CDR3: TGCGCCAGCACCGAAGGGGGACAGCCTAGTTACGAGCAGTACTTC. Protein sequence: CASTEGGQPSYEQYF.

This sequence joins TRBV30 and TRBJ2-5; 10 bases are a match to TRBD2. V gave up 0 bases and J gave up 4 bases; unmatched junction bases: 5. Germline CDR1 and CDR2: GTSNPN and SVGIG (reference sequence). The CDR3 sequence is 15 residues long. For the CDR3, the DNA is TGTGCCTGGAGTGTATGGACTAGCGGTTCAGAGACCCAGTACTTC. It specifies CAWSVWTSGSETQYF.

V usage is TRBV7-2 and J usage is TRBJ1-5, with 10 positions matching TRBD1. The CDR3 sequence is 16 residues long. Trimming removed 5 bases from V and 5 bases from J; junction bases left unmatched: 9. The germline V gene has CDR1 SGHTA and CDR2 FQGNSA. CDR3 sequence (DNA): TGTGCCAGCAGCGTTCTCGGACAGGGGGTAGATCAGCCCCAGCATTTT. Protein product: CASSVLGQGVDQPQHF.

J is TRBJ1-5 and V is TRBV5-4; 7 nucleotides agree with TRBD1. With V trimmed by 3 bases and J by 1 base, 7 bases remained unmatched. Germline V lookup: CDR1 SGHNT, CDR2 YYREEE (reference sequence). The CDR3 loop spans 16 amino acids. CDR3 nucleotide sequence: TGTGCCAGCAGCTACGGGACAGACCCAAGCAATCAGCCCCAGCATTTT. Amino acid sequence: CASSYGTDPSNQPQHF.

V and J are TRBV15 and TRBJ1-1, with D perhaps TRBD1 (6 bases). Germline V gene lookup returns CDR1 LNHNV and CDR2 YYDKDF (reference sequence). Trimming pared 2 bases from V and 8 bases from J, leaving 9 bases between. There are 12 residues in the CDR3. DNA of the CDR3: TGTGCCACCAGCAGAATGACAGGAGAAGCTTTCTTT. This sequence encodes CATSRMTGEAFF.

V and J are TRBV5-8 and TRBJ1-4; 8 bases map to TRBD1. Germline V gene sequence: CDR1 SGHTS, CDR2 YDEGEE. Trimming took 1 base from V and 10 from J; bases not matched to a gene: 15. CDR3 length: 17 amino acids. The CDR3 here is CASSLNTGGFSWGKLFF. CDR3 nucleotide sequence: TGTGCCAGCAGCTTGAATACAGGGGGATTTTCTTGGGGAAAACTGTTTTTT. The full variable domain, in which reference TRBV5-8 and TRBJ1-4 provide the parts outside the CDR3, is EAGVTQSPTHLIKTRGQQATLRCSPISGHTSVYWYQQALGLGLQFLLWYDEGEERNRGNFPPRFSGRQFPNYSSELNVNALELEDSALYLCASSLNTGGFSWGKLFFGSGTQLSVL.

The chain is built from TRBV7-8 and TRBJ2-3; TRBD1 is a possible D gene (5 bases). From germline, CDR1 is SGHVS and CDR2 FQNEAQ. CDR3 length: 12 residues. Trimming removed 5 bases at V and 14 bases at J, with 17 bases between. The CDR3 DNA reads as TGTGCCAGCAGCCCCCAGGGATATGAGGTGTATTTT. This codes for CASSPQGYEVYF.